A single sample is the source of the 20 T cell receptor beta chains below, sequenced in a study of cytomegalovirus exposure and HLA in healthy donors. Primers included in the PCR were 60 Vbeta and 13 Jbeta primers. Profiled with immunoSEQ multiplex PCR; TCRdb holds only in-frame clones, not every one. The table lists about 83,000 clones, 81% of them singletons. The sequencing sample was made of PBMCs. All receptors derive from a woman aged 25 to 39 in good health and CMV-seronegative.

This clone turned up a few times. The chain is built from TRBV6-5 and TRBJ1-2; D possibly corresponds to TRBD1 (6 bases). CDR3 size: 16 residues. The germline V gene encodes CDR1 MNHEY and CDR2 SVGAGI. Between the trimmed V and J ends, which lost 4 bases and 1 base, there was a span of 16 bases. This CDR3 is CASSSLTGDLNYGYTF. The CDR3 DNA reads as TGTGCCAGCAGTTCCTTGACAGGAGACCTTAACTATGGCTACACCTTC.

This rearrangement joins TRBV9 to TRBJ2-5; D is undetermined. Looked up from germline, CDR1 is SGDLS and CDR2 is YYNGEE. This CDR3 region has 13 residues. The V gene lost 2 bases and the J gene lost 1 base, with 6 bases spanning the gap. The CDR3 sequence is CASSVSFQETQYF. The CDR3 bases are TGTGCCAGCAGCGTTTCATTCCAAGAGACCCAGTACTTC.

This clone was seen just once. The chain joins TRBV7-3 to TRBJ1-1; TRBD1 might be the D (6 bases). This CDR3 has 13 amino acids. Germline loops: CDR1 SGHTA, CDR2 FQGTGA. Deletions cut 1 base from V and 10 bases from J, with 13 bases between. In DNA form, the CDR3 reads TGTGCCAGCAGCTTAAAGGGGGGGCAGGGAGCTTTCTTT. Translation: CASSLKGGQGAFF.

This clone was observed a handful of times. The chain recombines TRBV29-1 with TRBJ2-7, with D perhaps matching TRBD1 (5 bases). This CDR3 has 12 amino acids. The germline CDR1 and CDR2 sequences are SQVTM and ANQGSEA. V lost 4 bases, J lost 0 bases, and 7 bases lay in between. The CDR3 coding sequence is TGCAGCGTTGTAGGGGTCTCCTACGAGCAGTACTTC. Protein product: CSVVGVSYEQYF.

The chain combines TRBV6-6 with TRBJ1-3; D is undetermined. V was pared by 6 bases and J by 0 bases, with 12 bases between. The germline gives CDR1 MNHNY, CDR2 SVGAGI (reference sequence). The CDR3 extends over 15 amino acids. In DNA, the CDR3 is TGTGCCAGCAGCCCTCAACTCGACTCTGGAAACACCATATATTTT. Translating it yields CASSPQLDSGNTIYF.

CDR3: CAIRTTMISGRAGGELFF. In DNA, the CDR3 is TGTGCCATCAGGACCACAATGATTAGCGGGAGGGCTGGCGGGGAGCTGTTTTTT. The chain has TRBV10-3 and TRBJ2-2, with 11 bases matching TRBD2. V dropped 6 bases and J dropped 7; count of bases not matched to a gene: 16. CDR1 and CDR2 (germline): ENHRY, SYGVKD. This CDR3 region has 18 residues.

The CDR3 region has the DNA TGTGCCAGCTCTGGACTAGCGGGAGGAAGGAACGAGCAGTACTTC. This translates into CASSGLAGGRNEQYF. The chain carries TRBV6-1 and TRBJ2-7; TRBD2 matches at 14 bases. This CDR3 region has 15 residues. Germline V lookup: CDR1 MNHNS, CDR2 SASEGT. The J segment lost 5 bases and the V segment lost 8 bases, leaving 8 bases of the junction unmatched.

V gene TRBV28 combines with J gene TRBJ2-5, with D maybe TRBD2 (5 bases). V lost 2 bases to trimming and J lost 4 bases, with 17 bases between them. Germline lookup yields CDR1 MDHEN and CDR2 SYDVKM. This CDR3 is 16 amino acids long. In DNA form, the CDR3 reads TGTGCCAGCAGTTTAAACCGATCGAAGCGGCCAGAGACCCAGTACTTC. Translation gives CASSLNRSKRPETQYF.

V is TRBV9 and J is TRBJ1-4; D not resolved. Germline V gene lookup returns CDR1 SGDLS and CDR2 YYNGEE. This CDR3 region has 14 residues. Trimming removed 1 base from V and 1 base from J, with 5 bases in between. In DNA form, the CDR3 reads TGTGCCAGCAGCGTATCGGTAACTAATGAAAAACTGTTTTTT. It codes for CASSVSVTNEKLFF.

This sequence joins TRBV10-3 and TRBJ2-3, with TRBD2 matching over 7 bases. V lost 6 bases to trimming and J lost 2 bases; unmatched junction nucleotides: 8. The CDR3 sequence is 15 residues long. Germline lookup yields CDR1 ENHRY and CDR2 SYGVKD. The CDR3 sequence: CAISLGGQNTDTQYF. The DNA for the CDR3 is TGTGCCATCAGCCTGGGAGGGCAGAACACAGATACGCAGTATTTT.

The chain employs TRBV5-1 and TRBJ1-2; possibly TRBD1 for D (6 bases). Trimming cost V 7 bases and J 6 bases, with 10 bases left between them. The CDR3 totals 11 residues. Germline CDR1 SGHRS, CDR2 YFSETQ. CDR3 region: CASGGADGYTF. CDR3 sequence (DNA): TGCGCCAGCGGGGGGGCCGATGGCTACACCTTC.

The chain links TRBV5-5 to TRBJ2-6; the D gene is possibly TRBD1 (5 bases). The CDR3 is 16 amino acids. V was shortened by 0 bases and J by 2 bases, with 9 bases between the two germline ends. Per germline, CDR1 SGHKS and CDR2 YYEKEE (reference sequence). CDR3 residues: CASSLGTRPGANVLTF. As DNA, the CDR3 is TGTGCCAGCAGCTTGGGGACAAGGCCTGGGGCCAACGTCCTGACTTTC. The full variable domain, with the rest looked up from reference TRBV5-5 and TRBJ2-6, is DAGVTQSPTHLIKTRGQQVTLRCSPISGHKSVSWYQQVLGQGPQFIFQYYEKEERGRGNFPDRFSARQFPNYSSELNVNALLLGDSALYLCASSLGTRPGANVLTFGAGSRLTVL.

The rearrangement links TRBV10-3 to TRBJ2-7; 16 positions match TRBD2. Germline assignment: CDR1 ENHRY and CDR2 SYGVKD. J lost 4 bases, V lost 7 bases, and 7 bases had no gene match. This CDR3 spans 16 amino acids. CDR3 in DNA: TGTGCCATCAAAGGGACTAGCGGGAGGGCCTCTTACGAGCAGTACTTC. Protein: CAIKGTSGRASYEQYF.

This chain uses TRBV5-1 with TRBJ1-4, with D maybe TRBD1 (5 bases). V lost 2 bases, J lost 3 bases, and 11 bases lay in between. Germline lookup yields CDR1 SGHRS and CDR2 YFSETQ. CDR3 size: 15 residues. DNA for the CDR3: TGCGCCAGCAGCTTAACGGGACTGCCTAATGAAAAACTGTTTTTT. This sequence encodes CASSLTGLPNEKLFF. The complete variable domain, with remaining parts taken from reference TRBV5-1 and TRBJ1-4, reads KAGVTQTPRYLIKTRGQQVTLSCSPISGHRSVSWYQQTPGQGLQFLFEYFSETQRNKGNFPGRFSGRQFSNSRSEMNVSTLELGDSALYLCASSLTGLPNEKLFFGSGTQLSVL.

The CDR3 DNA sequence: TGTGCCAGCAGCGCCGCCTACGAGCAGTACTTC. Amino acid sequence: CASSAAYEQYF. The rearrangement links TRBV9 to TRBJ2-7, with D unclear. CDR1 and CDR2 from the germline V gene are SGDLS and YYNGEE. Between the trimmed V and J ends, which lost 3 bases and 2 bases, there was a span of 3 bases. There are 11 residues in the CDR3.

V and J are TRBV27 and TRBJ2-7; D is possibly TRBD2 (6 bases). The V gene's germline CDR1 is MNHEY and CDR2 SMNVEV (reference sequence). V lost 0 bases to trimming and J lost 5 bases, with 14 bases between them. The CDR3 runs 15 residues. The CDR3 DNA sequence: TGTGCCAGCAGTTTATCCCTGACTAGTTCCCACGAGCAGTACTTC. This translates into CASSLSLTSSHEQYF.

This clone appeared once. The V call is TRBV27, the J call TRBJ1-1; maybe TRBD1 (5 bases). With 4 bases removed from V and 1 base from J, the gap between germline ends came to 13 bases. Germline CDR1 is MNHEY and CDR2 is SMNVEV (reference sequence). The CDR3 sequence is 15 residues long. The CDR3 DNA follows: TGTGCCAGCAGTTCTTTGGGGGGACGGAACACTGAAGCTTTCTTT. This gives the protein CASSSLGGRNTEAFF.

The chain employs TRBV28 and TRBJ2-2; D perhaps matches TRBD1 (6 bases). The V gene's germline CDR1 is MDHEN and CDR2 SYDVKM. CDR3 size: 14 residues. Deletions cut 6 bases from V and 8 bases from J, with 16 bases between. The CDR3 is CASSGTPTLGELFF. As DNA, the CDR3 is TGTGCCAGCAGCGGGACACCTACTTTGGGGGAGCTGTTTTTT.

The chain joins TRBV27 to TRBJ2-3, with D possibly matching TRBD1 (5 bases). Germline V lookup: CDR1 MNHEY, CDR2 SMNVEV (reference sequence). The CDR3 extends over 14 amino acids. V lost 4 bases to trimming and J lost 1 base, with 9 bases between them. The CDR3 here is CASSWGPRTDTQYF. In nucleotides, the CDR3 is TGTGCCAGCAGTTGGGGCCCACGCACAGATACGCAGTATTTT.

The DNA for the CDR3 is TGTGCCAGTGAAGGGGGTGGCCGAGGCTATGGCTACACCTTC. The encoded protein is CASEGGGRGYGYTF. The chain has TRBV9 and TRBJ1-2, with D possibly matching TRBD1 (6 bases). The germline V gene encodes CDR1 SGDLS and CDR2 YYNGEE. CDR3 length equals 14 residues. V shed 8 bases and J shed 4 bases, with 18 bases lying between them.